This T cell receptor (beta chain) comes out of a study of metastatic and nonmetastatic thyroid tumors. This clone was recorded many times. This CDR3 contains 16 residues. Germline lookup yields CDR1 SGHTA and CDR2 FQGNSA. V was shortened by 6 bases and J by 6 bases, with 18 bases between the two germline ends. Prior to thyroid surgery, none of the patients had received any treatment. Authors' analysis steps: Across clinicopathological groups, CDR3 differences served as the basis for building a distant-metastasis classifier for papillary thyroid cancer. MiXCR re-clonotyped the PCR reads for TCRdb. TCRdb, not the authors, supplied the V and J calls. This sample yields tens of thousands of clones, of which roughly a sixth are seen a single time; roughly 7.1% belongs to the top ten.

Sequencing was carried out using blood. The sequence derives from a female donor with papillary thyroid cancer or a benign thyroid nodule (not recorded which). Some clones in this sample may be carry-over from other donors' samples. This chain links TRBV7-2 with TRBJ1-6; perhaps TRBD1 as D (5 bases). In nucleotides, the CDR3 is TGTGCCAGCAGTTTATATGGGGGACTGCGTAATTCACCCCTCCACTTT. Translation: CASSLYGGLRNSPLHF.